Listed below are T cell receptor beta chains from one sample, sequenced in a study of blood T cell repertoires in COVID-19. Only in-frame clones appear in the TCRdb table, and some are missing; sequencing was by immunoSEQ multiplex PCR. The sample shows some 370,000 clones, 85% to 90% of them seen only once. Sequenced material: peripheral blood. These receptors all come from a man between 18 and 35 years old with active or convalescent COVID-19. The CDR3 runs from the conserved cysteine through the conserved F or W. D genes are given only for firm matches. Some rows mark clone size as missing; the rest say once, few, many or name a class of expanded clone.

D gene: -; V gene: TRBV5-1; clone size: once; J gene: TRBJ1-3; CDR3 protein: CASNQGSGNTIYF; CDR3 DNA: TGCGCCAGCAACCAGGGCTCTGGAAACACCATATATTTT
D gene: TRBD1; V gene: TRBV4-3; clone size: -; J gene: TRBJ1-1; CDR3 protein: CASSQETGTGVYTEAFF; CDR3 DNA: TGCGCCAGCAGCCAGGAGACCGGGACAGGGGTTTACACTGAAGCTTTCTTT
D gene: TRBD2; V gene: TRBV27; clone size: -; J gene: TRBJ2-7; CDR3 protein: CASSTAGTRSDEQYF; CDR3 DNA: TGTGCCAGCAGCACCGCCGGGACTAGATCAGACGAGCAGTACTTC
D gene: TRBD2; V gene: TRBV7-6; clone size: -; J gene: TRBJ2-2; CDR3 protein: CASSAPIAGERTGELFF; CDR3 DNA: TGTGCCAGCAGCGCACCAATAGCGGGAGAGAGAACCGGGGAGCTGTTTTTT
D gene: TRBD1; V gene: TRBV6-5; clone size: -; J gene: TRBJ2-2; CDR3 protein: CASRLQGAKGGELFF; CDR3 DNA: TGTGCCAGCAGGTTACAGGGGGCTAAGGGCGGGGAGCTGTTTTTT
D gene: -; V gene: TRBV21-1; clone size: -; J gene: TRBJ2-1; CDR3 protein: CASSNGTSGYNEQFF; CDR3 DNA: TGTGCCAGCAGCAACGGGACTAGCGGGTACAATGAGCAGTTCTTC
D gene: -; V gene: TRBV18; clone size: -; J gene: TRBJ1-5; CDR3 protein: CASSSSPTGFNNQPQHF; CDR3 DNA: TGTGCCAGCTCATCATCGCCAACAGGTTTTAACAATCAGCCCCAGCATTTT
D gene: -; V gene: TRBV7-2; clone size: -; J gene: TRBJ1-1; CDR3 protein: CASSANPGQNTEAFF; CDR3 DNA: TGTGCCAGCAGCGCAAACCCGGGACAGAACACTGAAGCTTTCTTT
D gene: TRBD2; V gene: TRBV5-4; clone size: -; J gene: TRBJ2-1; CDR3 protein: CASSSGLAWNEQFF; CDR3 DNA: TGTGCCAGCAGCTCAGGACTAGCGTGGAATGAGCAGTTCTTC
D gene: -; V gene: TRBV5-6; clone size: -; J gene: TRBJ1-2; CDR3 protein: CASSLWPGTGNYGYTF; CDR3 DNA: TGTGCCAGCAGCTTGTGGCCAGGTACCGGTAACTATGGCTACACCTTC
D gene: TRBD2; V gene: TRBV29-1; clone size: -; J gene: TRBJ2-3; CDR3 protein: CSVEAAGTSDYTDTQYF; CDR3 DNA: TGCAGCGTTGAAGCAGCCGGGACTAGTGATTACACAGATACGCAGTATTTT
D gene: -; V gene: TRBV7-2; clone size: few; J gene: TRBJ1-1; CDR3 protein: CASSLGGRGNTEAFF; CDR3 DNA: TGTGCCAGCAGCTTAGGCGGGCGGGGGAACACTGAAGCTTTCTTT
D gene: -; V gene: TRBV24-1; clone size: -; J gene: TRBJ1-4; CDR3 protein: CATSGKEETTNEKLFF; CDR3 DNA: TGTGCCACCAGTGGCAAAGAGGAAACAACTAATGAAAAACTGTTTTTT
D gene: -; V gene: TRBV11-2; clone size: -; J gene: TRBJ2-7; CDR3 protein: CASTLNVGAGYEQYF; CDR3 DNA: TGTGCCAGCACCTTAAACGTAGGAGCCGGATACGAGCAGTACTTC
D gene: TRBD1; V gene: TRBV10-3; clone size: -; J gene: TRBJ1-5; CDR3 protein: CAISTGGSNQPQHF; CDR3 DNA: TGTGCCATCAGTACAGGGGGCAGCAATCAGCCCCAGCATTTT
D gene: -; V gene: TRBV3-1/TRBV3-2; clone size: -; J gene: TRBJ2-3; CDR3 protein: CASSQQPGVYDTQYF; CDR3 DNA: TGTGCCAGCAGCCAACAGCCAGGGGTTTATGATACGCAGTATTTT